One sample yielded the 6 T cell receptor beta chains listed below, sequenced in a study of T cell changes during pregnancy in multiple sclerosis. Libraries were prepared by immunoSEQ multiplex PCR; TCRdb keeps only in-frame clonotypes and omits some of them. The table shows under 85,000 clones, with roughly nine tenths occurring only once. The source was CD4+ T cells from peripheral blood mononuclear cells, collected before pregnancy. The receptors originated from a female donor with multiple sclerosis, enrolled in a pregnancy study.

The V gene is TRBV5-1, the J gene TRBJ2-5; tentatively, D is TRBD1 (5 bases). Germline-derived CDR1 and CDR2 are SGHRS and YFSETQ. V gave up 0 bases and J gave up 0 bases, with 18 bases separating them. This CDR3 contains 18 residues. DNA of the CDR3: TGCGCCAGCAGCTTGGGGGGCACGACTCGACCGAACCAAGAGACCCAGTACTTC. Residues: CASSLGGTTRPNQETQYF.

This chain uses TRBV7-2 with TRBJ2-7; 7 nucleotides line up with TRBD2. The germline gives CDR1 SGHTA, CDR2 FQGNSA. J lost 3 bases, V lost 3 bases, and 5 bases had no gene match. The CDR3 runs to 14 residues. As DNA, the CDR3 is TGTGCCAGCAGCTTTGGCGGGGGTTACTACGAGCAGTACTTC. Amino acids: CASSFGGGYYEQYF.

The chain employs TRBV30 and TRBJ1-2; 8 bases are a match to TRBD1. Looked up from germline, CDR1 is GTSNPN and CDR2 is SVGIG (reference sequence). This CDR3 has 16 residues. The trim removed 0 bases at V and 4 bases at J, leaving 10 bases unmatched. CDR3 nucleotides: TGTGCCTGGAGTGTACGCGGACAGGGAGTTGGCTATGGCTACACCTTC. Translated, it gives CAWSVRGQGVGYGYTF.

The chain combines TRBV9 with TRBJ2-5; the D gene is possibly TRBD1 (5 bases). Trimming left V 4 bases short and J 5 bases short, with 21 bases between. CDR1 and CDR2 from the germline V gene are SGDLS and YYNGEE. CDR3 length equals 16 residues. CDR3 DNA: TGTGCCAGCAGCCCGACCCCTGGGCAGGGTGGGGAGACCCAGTACTTC. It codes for CASSPTPGQGGETQYF.

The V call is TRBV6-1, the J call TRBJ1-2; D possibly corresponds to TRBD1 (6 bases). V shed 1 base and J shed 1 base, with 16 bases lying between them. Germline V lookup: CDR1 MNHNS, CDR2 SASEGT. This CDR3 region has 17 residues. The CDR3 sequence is CASSEGTGRPFNYGYTF. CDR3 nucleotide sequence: TGTGCCAGCAGTGAAGGAACAGGGAGACCGTTTAACTATGGCTACACCTTC.

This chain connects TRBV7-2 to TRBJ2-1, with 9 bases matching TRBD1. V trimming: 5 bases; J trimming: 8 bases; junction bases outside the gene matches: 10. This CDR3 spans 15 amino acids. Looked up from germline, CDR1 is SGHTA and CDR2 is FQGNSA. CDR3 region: CASSRVGTGPDEQFF. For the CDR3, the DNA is TGTGCCAGCAGCCGAGTCGGGACAGGGCCGGATGAGCAGTTCTTC.